Sequencing of this T cell receptor beta chain was carried out in a study of T cells in tuberculosis. Overall study context: In South Africa, adults with active tuberculosis were compared with IGRA-negative and latently infected IGRA-positive adolescents. General study results and limits: Active tuberculosis TCR-alpha repertoires lay closer to GMM-specific TCRs than IGRA-negative controls, suggesting clonal expansion. Shorter CDR3-alpha in active tuberculosis partly drove smaller distances.

Generated by immunoSEQ multiplex PCR, the TCRdb table keeps only in-frame clones and is missing some. The sample consists of tens of thousands of clones, 90% to 95% of them appearing once. At study entry, adolescents had tuberculin skin tests and IGRA screening. This clone was recorded only once. Its antigen is undetermined. Trimming left V 5 bases short and J 1 base short, with 14 bases between. Germline V lookup: CDR1 SGHTA, CDR2 FQGTGA. The CDR3 length is 15 residues. Sequencing used PBMCs. The clonotype was recovered from a donor aged 10-30 years with latent tuberculosis or without tuberculosis infection. Some clones in this sample may be carry-over from other donors' samples. This chain connects TRBV7-3 to TRBJ1-1; D may be TRBD1 (6 bases). CDR3 sequence: CASSERDNGNTEAFF. The CDR3 DNA sequence: TGTGCCAGCAGCGAGAGGGACAATGGGAACACTGAAGCTTTCTTT.